One sample yielded the 31 T cell receptor beta chains listed below, sequenced in a study of blood T cell repertoires in COVID-19. The method was immunoSEQ multiplex PCR; TCRdb's version includes in-frame clones alone and lacks a portion of them. The table lists approximately 190,000 clones, around 86% of them singletons. Input material: peripheral blood. The receptors shown here come from a man at least 80 years old with acute or convalescent COVID-19.

In its sample, this clone was seen a few times. The chain has TRBV19 and TRBJ2-4, with a tentative D call TRBD2 (7 bases). Trimming took off 1 base at V and 2 bases at J, with 9 bases between the two ends. The CDR3 spans 15 residues. Germline V gene lookup returns CDR1 LNHDA and CDR2 SQIVND (reference sequence). This CDR3 reads CASSIGGGPKNIQYF. As DNA, the CDR3 is TGTGCCAGTAGTATAGGGGGGGGCCCCAAAAACATTCAGTACTTC.

The CDR3, as DNA: TGTGCCAGCAGCTTACAGGGTATGGAGCAGTACGTC. It translates to CASSLQGMEQYV. The chain couples TRBV7-2 to TRBJ2-7; D is possibly TRBD1 (5 bases). The CDR3 is 12 residues long. Trimming took 2 bases from V and 7 from J, leaving 9 bases between them. Germline-derived CDR1 and CDR2 are SGHTA and FQGNSA.

This clone came up a few times. V is TRBV3-1 (or the pseudogene TRBV3-2) and J is TRBJ2-7, with 10 bases that match TRBD1. V lost 5 bases to trimming and J lost 4 bases; unmatched junction nucleotides: 11. The CDR3 extends over 16 amino acids. Germline loops: CDR1 LGHDT, CDR2 YNNKEL (reference sequence). This CDR3 is CASSGSGTGVFYEQYF. CDR3 bases: TGTGCCAGCAGCGGATCCGGGACAGGGGTTTTTTACGAGCAGTACTTC.

V usage is TRBV6-5 and J usage is TRBJ1-2, with TRBD1 matching over 8 bases. V dropped 5 bases and J dropped 2; count of bases not matched to a gene: 7. CDR3 length: 15 residues. Germline CDR1 MNHEY, CDR2 SVGAGI. CDR3 DNA: TGTGCCAGCAGTCACCTGGACAGGGCCAACTATGGCTACACCTTC. Its translation is CASSHLDRANYGYTF.

The V call is TRBV7-9, the J call TRBJ2-1; TRBD1 matches at 10 bases. Germline loops: CDR1 SEHNR, CDR2 FQNEAQ (reference sequence). V was pared by 4 bases and J by 11 bases, with 14 bases of the junction left unmatched. CDR3 size: 16 residues. The CDR3 region has the DNA TGTGCCAGCAGCTCAGCCGGGACAGGGGTCCCCCCTAAGCAGTTCTTC. This codes for CASSSAGTGVPPKQFF.

The chain combines TRBV6-5 with TRBJ2-6, with D possibly being TRBD1 (6 bases). Germline assignment: CDR1 MNHEY and CDR2 SVGAGI. The CDR3 sequence is 16 residues long. V lost 3 bases, J lost 2 bases, and 11 bases lay in between. The CDR3: CASSYGSGAGANVLTF. The CDR3 DNA reads as TGTGCCAGCAGTTATGGTTCAGGGGCTGGGGCCAACGTCCTGACTTTC.

This rearrangement joins TRBV18 to TRBJ2-1, with 7 bases matching TRBD1. The V and J ends lost 2 bases and 6 bases, in that order; junction bases with no gene match: 7. Germline CDR1 reads KGHSH; CDR2 reads LQKENI. CDR3 size: 15 residues. CDR3 loop: CASSPSRAGGNEQFF. CDR3 in DNA: TGTGCCAGCTCACCATCCCGGGCAGGGGGCAATGAGCAGTTCTTC.

This sequence joins TRBV24-1 and TRBJ2-3, with D perhaps TRBD2 (5 bases). CDR1 and CDR2 (germline): KGHDR, SFDVKD. The CDR3 loop spans 16 amino acids. The germline V and J ends were trimmed by 2 bases and 5 bases, with 16 bases remaining between them. CDR3 protein: CATSDSAAPPQDTQYF. The CDR3 DNA sequence: TGTGCCACCAGTGATTCAGCGGCCCCTCCACAAGATACGCAGTATTTT.

This chain joins TRBV27 and TRBJ2-3; D unresolved. V gave up 3 bases and J gave up 4 bases, with 5 bases separating them. This CDR3 comprises 12 residues. CDR1 is MNHEY, CDR2 SMNVEV, per germline (reference sequence). The CDR3 DNA follows: TGTGCCAGCAGTTTTATTGCAGATACGCAGTATTTT. Protein: CASSFIADTQYF.

The chain carries TRBV5-1 and TRBJ1-2; D may be TRBD1 (5 bases). Deletions cut 0 bases from V and 4 bases from J, with 10 bases between. CDR1 is SGHRS and CDR2 is YFSETQ in the germline V gene. This CDR3 region has 14 residues. CDR3 protein: CASSLARQRYGYTF. Here the CDR3 DNA reads TGCGCCAGCAGCTTGGCGCGACAGCGCTATGGCTACACCTTC.

The genes are TRBV14 and TRBJ2-7; D is undetermined. CDR1 SGHDN and CDR2 FVKESK come from the germline V gene. The V end was cut by 4 bases, the J end by 9 bases, with 16 bases between. The CDR3 is 13 residues long. CDR3 DNA sequence: TGTGCCAGCAGCCCTCAACCTCCTACGGTGCAGTACGTC. It encodes CASSPQPPTVQYV.

CDR3 in amino acids: CASRDRGPTNEKLFF. CDR3 coding DNA: TGTGCCAGCAGGGACAGGGGGCCAACTAATGAAAAACTGTTTTTT. V and J are TRBV28 and TRBJ1-4; 11 positions agree with TRBD1. CDR1 MDHEN and CDR2 SYDVKM come from the germline V gene. The J segment lost 0 bases and the V segment lost 6 bases, leaving 0 bases of the junction unmatched. The CDR3 is made up of 15 amino acids.

The chain recombines TRBV2 with TRBJ1-5, with D tentatively TRBD1 (5 bases). Between the trimmed V and J ends, which lost 6 bases and 1 base, there was a span of 10 bases. Germline V CDR1 and CDR2: SNHLY, FYNNEI. The CDR3 sequence is 14 residues long. Here the CDR3 reads CASRAGLSNQPQHF. The CDR3 DNA sequence: TGTGCCAGCAGGGCGGGACTCAGCAATCAGCCCCAGCATTTT.

This clone was found a few times. The J gene is TRBJ2-1, the V gene TRBV11-3, with 8 bases identical to TRBD2. The CDR3 has 13 residues. Per the germline V gene, CDR1 is SGHNT and CDR2 is YENEEA. V lost 8 bases and J lost 3; bases outside the gene matches: 3. CDR3 in DNA: TGTGCCAGCTCCAGCGGGGGCTACAATGAGCAGTTCTTC. This codes for CASSSGGYNEQFF.

This clone has just one count. The chain employs TRBV24-1 and TRBJ2-3; a weak D match, TRBD2 (6 bases). From germline, CDR1 is KGHDR and CDR2 SFDVKD. Trimming removed 0 bases from V and 7 bases from J, with 7 bases in between. The CDR3 is 13 amino acids. Here the CDR3 reads CATSDLGGYTQYF. CDR3 in DNA: TGTGCCACCAGTGATTTGGGGGGGTATACGCAGTATTTT.

This chain links TRBV10-1 with TRBJ2-7, with 8 bases identical to TRBD2. Trimming at V came to 1 base and at J to 11 bases, leaving 25 bases not matched to a gene. The CDR3 covers 19 residues. Germline V lookup: CDR1 WNHNN, CDR2 SYGVQD (reference sequence). For the CDR3, the DNA is TGCGCCAGCAGTGAGTGGCGGGAGGACCAAGACTACGAGATAGGGATCGAGTACTTC. This codes for CASSEWREDQDYEIGIEYF.

This chain uses TRBV2 with TRBJ2-3, with TRBD2 as a possible D gene (5 bases). The germline V and J ends were trimmed by 4 bases and 2 bases, with 13 bases remaining between them. The CDR3 is made up of 15 amino acids. Germline values: CDR1 SNHLY, CDR2 FYNNEI. In nucleotides, the CDR3 is TGTGCCAGCAGTGTGGACTCAGTTTTCACAGATACGCAGTATTTT. Protein: CASSVDSVFTDTQYF.

This chain connects TRBV11-3 to TRBJ2-2, with D unclear. Germline V gives CDR1 SGHNT, CDR2 YENEEA. V lost 0 bases and J 7 bases, leaving 9 bases between the germline ends. The CDR3 is 14 residues long. This CDR3 reads CASSLDRAFGELFF. In DNA, the CDR3 is TGTGCCAGCAGCTTAGATCGAGCGTTCGGGGAGCTGTTTTTT.

This clone appeared a single time. The genes are TRBV27 and TRBJ2-1, with unresolved D. Trimming left V 0 bases short and J 8 bases short, with 17 bases between. CDR1 MNHEY and CDR2 SMNVEV come from the germline V gene (reference sequence). This CDR3 contains 16 residues. Written as DNA, the CDR3 is TGTGCCAGCAGTTTATCGATGCATCTCTATTTGGATGAGCAGTTCTTC. Translated, it gives CASSLSMHLYLDEQFF.

V gene TRBV6-1 combines with J gene TRBJ2-3; D is uncertain. CDR1 MNHNS and CDR2 SASEGT come from the germline V gene. The ends were cut back, 2 bases at V and 2 bases at J, with 8 bases in the middle. The CDR3 is 14 residues long. The CDR3 here is CASSEQASTDTQYF. The CDR3 DNA reads as TGTGCCAGCAGTGAACAGGCCTCCACAGATACGCAGTATTTT.

V gene TRBV27 combines with J gene TRBJ2-7; maybe TRBD2 (6 bases). Between the trimmed V and J ends, which lost 3 bases and 5 bases, there was a span of 17 bases. This CDR3 region has 15 residues. The V gene's germline CDR1 is MNHEY and CDR2 SMNVEV (reference sequence). CDR3 in DNA: TGTGCCAGCAGTTTCGGGCCGGGAGTGGGAAACGAGCAGTACTTC. Amino acids: CASSFGPGVGNEQYF.

The V call is TRBV12-1, the J call TRBJ2-7; the D segment call TRBD1 is taken from the table without a DNA check. TRBV12-1 is a listed pseudogene. This CDR3 comprises 15 residues. DNA of the CDR3: TGTGCCAGCAGCTTTTCGGGACAGGGTATCCACGAGCAGTACGTC. This codes for CASSFSGQGIHEQYV.

The chain links TRBV6-5 to TRBJ1-1, with a weak D call TRBD1 (6 bases). There are 14 residues in the CDR3. V lost 7 bases and J lost 0, with 12 bases in between. The germline V gene encodes CDR1 MNHEY and CDR2 SVGAGI. This CDR3 reads CASNPRGLNTEAFF. CDR3 bases: TGTGCCAGCAATCCTAGGGGGTTGAACACTGAAGCTTTCTTT.

The sample holds one count of this clone. This chain uses TRBV5-5 with TRBJ2-7; TRBD2 agrees at 13 bases. The CDR3 is made up of 16 amino acids. The germline V gene encodes CDR1 SGHKS and CDR2 YYEKEE (reference sequence). V trimming: 0 bases; J trimming: 7 bases; junction bases outside the gene matches: 7. CDR3 sequence: CASSLGGLAGAREQYV. In DNA, the CDR3 is TGTGCCAGCAGCTTGGGCGGACTAGCGGGAGCTCGGGAGCAGTACGTC.

The chain employs TRBV21-1 and TRBJ1-2; TRBD1 is the table's D call, not checked against the DNA. TRBV21-1 is classified as a pseudogene. This CDR3 has 18 residues. CDR3: CASSKGDRVPPTIYGYTF. The CDR3 coding sequence is TGTGCCAGCAGCAAGGGGGACAGGGTCCCCCCCACAATCTATGGCTACACCTTC.

The chain combines TRBV19 with TRBJ1-6; TRBD1 matches 9 bases. The CDR3 consists of 16 residues. Trimming removed 1 base from V and 7 bases from J; junction bases left unmatched: 5. CDR1 LNHDA and CDR2 SQIVND come from the germline V gene (reference sequence). The CDR3: CASSIGGGQGNSPLHF. DNA of the CDR3: TGTGCCAGTAGTATAGGTGGGGGACAGGGAAATTCACCCCTCCACTTT. Looking up the rest from reference TRBV19 and TRBJ1-6 gives the full variable domain: DGGITQSPKYLFRKEGQNVTLSCEQNLNHDAMYWYRQDPGQGLRLIYYSQIVNDFQKGDIAEGYSVSREKKESFPLTVTSAQKNPTAFYLCASSIGGGQGNSPLHFGNGTRLTVT.

This clone is medium-sized by share. V and J are TRBV6-5 and TRBJ1-1; possibly TRBD1 for D (6 bases). The CDR3 runs 13 residues. Germline V gives CDR1 MNHEY, CDR2 SVGAGI. Trimming cost V 2 bases and J 4 bases, with 8 bases left between them. The CDR3 nucleotides are TGTGCCAGCAGTTACCAGGGGTCCACTGAAGCTTTCTTT. This codes for CASSYQGSTEAFF.

V and J are TRBV27 and TRBJ2-7; 10 bases fit TRBD1. Germline V gives CDR1 MNHEY, CDR2 SMNVEV (reference sequence). The CDR3 has 15 residues. Germline trimming cut 2 bases from V and 4 bases from J; bases unmatched to any gene: 5. The CDR3 DNA reads as TGTGCCAGCAGTTTAAGTAGACAGGGGGCTTACGAGCAGTACTTC. It yields the protein CASSLSRQGAYEQYF.

This chain connects TRBV13 to TRBJ1-2; 8 bases agree with TRBD1. Germline assignment: CDR1 PRHDT and CDR2 FYEKMQ (reference sequence). With V trimmed by 6 bases and J by 3 bases, 3 bases remained unmatched. The CDR3 runs to 13 residues. The CDR3 sequence is CASRGQEDYGYTF. CDR3 DNA sequence: TGTGCCAGCAGGGGACAGGAGGACTATGGCTACACCTTC.

V and J are TRBV6-5 and TRBJ2-4; maybe TRBD1 (6 bases). The ends were cut back, 0 bases at V and 7 bases at J, with 13 bases in the middle. Germline-derived CDR1 and CDR2 are MNHEY and SVGAGI. This CDR3 has 15 residues. The CDR3 nucleotides read TGTGCCAGCAGTTACTCAGGACAGTCTGGGAACATTCAGTACTTC. Translated, it gives CASSYSGQSGNIQYF.

This chain connects TRBV7-2 to TRBJ2-7; a possible D gene is TRBD1 (5 bases). The ends were cut back, 3 bases at V and 2 bases at J, with 8 bases in the middle. The germline V gene encodes CDR1 SGHTA and CDR2 FQGNSA. CDR3 size: 13 residues. CDR3 nucleotides: TGTGCCAGCAGCTTGGACATAACCTACGAGCAGTACTTC. It is translated as CASSLDITYEQYF.